Following are 14 T cell receptor beta chains from one sample sequenced in a study of beta chain features in type 1 diabetes. The antigens for these receptors are not known. Points from the study as a whole: TCRB CDR3 length was moderately but significantly reduced in all four CD4+ subsets of Type 1 diabetes patients.

Investigators reverse transcribed all isolated RNA, so they sequenced expressed TCRB transcripts. Assay: immunoSEQ multiplex PCR; the TCRdb copy retains only in-frame clones and omits some. In the table there are under 250,000 clones, more than 11% of which are singletons. Sequenced input: naive CD4+ T cells from blood. The receptors stem from a man younger than 40 with type 1 diabetes.

The J gene is TRBJ2-2, the V gene TRBV5-4; 7 positions match TRBD2. CDR3 size: 14 residues. The germline gives CDR1 SGHNT, CDR2 YYREEE (reference sequence). Trimming removed 4 bases from V and 6 bases from J; junction bases left unmatched: 6. In DNA, the CDR3 is TGTGCCAGCAGCGCACTAGCGACCCCCGGGGAGCTGTTTTTT. Protein sequence: CASSALATPGELFF.

This clone was found a few times. The chain joins TRBV9 to TRBJ2-1; 11 nucleotides agree with TRBD2. This CDR3 is 15 amino acids long. J was trimmed by 2 bases and V by 6 bases; bases with no gene match: 4. Per germline, CDR1 SGDLS and CDR2 YYNGEE. The DNA for the CDR3 is TGTGCCAGCACCCCTAGCGGGGGGACCTACAATGAGCAGTTCTTC. Translation gives CASTPSGGTYNEQFF.

This clone was detected a few times. The gene calls are TRBV6-6 and TRBJ2-5; D may be TRBD2 (7 bases). Germline loops: CDR1 MNHNY, CDR2 SVGAGI (reference sequence). The CDR3 contains 15 residues. V was trimmed by 6 bases and J by 3 bases, leaving 17 bases between them. The CDR3, as DNA: TGTGCCAGCAGGGACAGCGGGGCTGGGAAAGAGACCCAGTACTTC. Its translation: CASRDSGAGKETQYF.

This clone has more than one count but fewer than ten. The DNA for the CDR3 is TGTGCTAGTGGTCCCCCACACAACACTGAAGCTTTCTTT. It encodes CASGPPHNTEAFF. This sequence joins TRBV12-5 and TRBJ1-1; D is unclear. V gave up 5 bases and J gave up 2 bases, with 9 bases separating them. This CDR3 region has 13 residues. Germline assignment: CDR1 LGHNT and CDR2 FRNRAP.

The rearrangement joins TRBV30 to TRBJ2-1; 7 bases agree with TRBD2. Germline V gene sequence: CDR1 GTSNPN, CDR2 SVGIG (reference sequence). Trimming took 5 bases from V and 4 from J; bases not matched to a gene: 5. This CDR3 comprises 13 residues. The CDR3 DNA sequence: TGTGCCTGGGGGGCTAGCGGATACAATGAGCAGTTCTTC. Its translation is CAWGASGYNEQFF.

The chain uses TRBV4-1 and TRBJ1-4, with D hard to call. The V and J ends lost 0 bases and 3 bases respectively, with 14 bases between them. The germline V gene has CDR1 MGHRA and CDR2 YSYEKL. CDR3 length equals 17 residues. The CDR3 region is CASSQDGPGVSNEKLFF. The CDR3 DNA reads as TGCGCCAGCAGCCAAGATGGGCCCGGGGTTTCTAATGAAAAACTGTTTTTT.

V and J are TRBV2 and TRBJ2-3; 7 bases agree with TRBD2. Trimming removed 6 bases from V and 2 bases from J; junction bases left unmatched: 5. This CDR3 is built from 14 residues. Germline loops: CDR1 SNHLY, CDR2 FYNNEI. CDR3 coding DNA: TGTGCCAGCAGGGGGCTAGCGGTCACAGATACGCAGTATTTT. Translating it yields CASRGLAVTDTQYF.

This rearrangement joins TRBV6-6 to TRBJ2-2; 8 positions agree with TRBD2. This CDR3 contains 16 residues. The V gene end was trimmed by 2 bases and the J gene end by 0 bases; junction bases not matched to a gene: 2. Germline-derived CDR1 and CDR2 are MNHNY and SVGAGI (reference sequence). In DNA, the CDR3 is TGTGCCAGCAGTTACCTTAGCGGGACGAACACCGGGGAGCTGTTTTTT. This encodes CASSYLSGTNTGELFF.

The chain is built from TRBV4-1 and TRBJ2-3, with 7 bases matching TRBD1. The germline gives CDR1 MGHRA, CDR2 YSYEKL. V lost 3 bases to trimming and J lost 0 bases; unmatched junction nucleotides: 0. The CDR3 sequence is 14 residues long. CDR3 in amino acids: CASSQTGSTDTQYF. The CDR3 nucleotides read TGCGCCAGCAGCCAGACAGGGAGCACAGATACGCAGTATTTT.

This clone has just a few counts. The rearrangement uses TRBV4-1 and TRBJ2-3; 8 bases align to TRBD1. CDR1 is MGHRA and CDR2 is YSYEKL in the germline V gene. The CDR3 spans 14 residues. V was clipped by 1 base and J by 3 bases; unmatched bases: 0. Here the CDR3 reads CASSQGTGTDTQYF. DNA for the CDR3: TGCGCCAGCAGCCAAGGGACAGGGACAGATACGCAGTATTTT.

The chain employs TRBV2 and TRBJ1-2, with D hard to call. Germline V gene lookup returns CDR1 SNHLY and CDR2 FYNNEI. The CDR3 has 14 amino acids. Trimming cost V 0 bases and J 3 bases, with 8 bases left between them. Here the CDR3 DNA reads TGTGCCAGCAGTGAAGCGGCAGGTTACTATGGCTACACCTTC. This gives the protein CASSEAAGYYGYTF.

J is TRBJ1-1 and V is TRBV7-6, with D uncertain. V was pared by 5 bases and J by 0 bases, with 10 bases between. The germline V gene encodes CDR1 SGHVS and CDR2 FNYEAQ. The CDR3 runs to 14 residues. In nucleotides, the CDR3 is TGTGCCAGCAGCCTAAAGCCGATGAACACTGAAGCTTTCTTT. Its protein product is CASSLKPMNTEAFF.

The V gene is TRBV6-5, the J gene TRBJ2-5, with a tentative D call TRBD1 (5 bases). Germline V gives CDR1 MNHEY, CDR2 SVGAGI. The CDR3 extends over 15 amino acids. Trimming left V 4 bases short and J 1 base short, with 13 bases between. The CDR3: CASSSRTGTQETQYF. CDR3 DNA sequence: TGTGCCAGCAGTTCCAGAACAGGAACCCAAGAGACCCAGTACTTC.

The chain employs TRBV5-1 and TRBJ2-1; D is uncertain. This CDR3 contains 12 residues. The V gene's germline CDR1 is SGHRS and CDR2 YFSETQ. V shed 5 bases and J shed 10 bases, with 13 bases lying between them. In nucleotides, the CDR3 is TGCGCCAGCAGTTCCCCCAGTCACGAGCAGTTCTTC. Translated, it gives CASSSPSHEQFF. Full variable domain (missing parts from reference TRBV5-1 and TRBJ2-1): KAGVTQTPRYLIKTRGQQVTLSCSPISGHRSVSWYQQTPGQGLQFLFEYFSETQRNKGNFPGRFSGRQFSNSRSEMNVSTLELGDSALYLCASSSPSHEQFFGPGTRLTVL.